This TCR beta chain was sequenced during a study of cytomegalovirus exposure and HLA in healthy donors (dated by TCRdb to the late 2010s). A note on the overall study: According to an earlier analysis of 587 of the donors, 200 million or so T cells yielded 100 million or so unique TCR beta sequences and about 300 Gb of sequence data. Of the approximately 400 genotyped donors, about 80% fell in the genetic ancestry cluster associated with self-reported Caucasian donors. Alongside the repertoire data, information on donor age, sex, ethnicity and CMV serostatus was compiled. The later analysis used no new phenotypic data to find candidate immune exposures, relying instead on TCR beta sequences and their occurrence across donors. The study aimed to test whether signatures of past pathogen exposure could be identified by cataloging public T cell receptors. Besides the first cohort of 666 subjects, a separate validation cohort made up of 120 different subjects was used. To predict cytomegalovirus infection status, the study combined high-throughput TCR immunosequencing, statistical association of individual TCRs with disease status, and machine learning. Class I and class II HLA loci were covered by the typing at four-digit resolution. Across around 400 genotyped donors of the cohort, an average of approximately 200,000 unique TCR beta nucleotide sequences per donor were sequenced, and roughly a sixth of those sequences were non-productive. To study patterns of TCR occurrence, a later analysis re-analyzed previously published TCR beta repertoires from 500 to 850 donors and added high-resolution HLA genotyping. Using immunosequencing, the study profiled T cell repertoires from about 620 subjects and related those repertoires to cytomegalovirus serostatus. Roughly 290 gigabases of sequencing data and roughly 81 million unique TCR sequences made up an early release that covered over 550 HLA-typed donors. Genome-wide SNP genotypes for about 65% of the 666 donors were used in a later genetic analysis, which treated that subset as a discovery cohort. About 5 DR-DQ haplotypes were handled as single units for association and clustering, since linkage in the cohort was strong. An earlier analysis of several hundred of the donors applied high-throughput TCR beta sequencing to assess whether each TCR beta V gene segment acted as functional or pseudogenic. Typing coverage varied by locus: roughly 629-640 donors for A, B, C, DRB1 and DQB1; approximately 500 for DQA1; about 590 for DPA1; 450 to 480 for DPB1. All discovery cohort repertoires had been generated on a single sequencing platform. The paper's findings and limits, for the study overall: Specific HLA alleles were associated with about 17,000 TCR beta sequences at a false discovery rate of 0.05 in a later analysis. Some IMGT-functional V segments, including TRBV6-2 and TRBV6-3, could not be told apart with the 87-base-pair reads, so those segments were excluded. Strong co-occurrence of HLA alleles, especially DR and DQ, made assigning TCR associations to individual alleles difficult. Linkage disequilibrium might explain the correlated functional status among segregating V segments, but an unknown experimental factor could not be excluded. A few of the identified cytomegalovirus-associated TCR beta chains were confirmed in vitro to be specific for cytomegalovirus antigens. It was suggested by the authors that the approach could potentially be generalized to other disease states and immunological phenotypes. In a later analysis, the rate of TCR association differed among HLA loci, with DRB1 alleles having the most associated TCRs and HLA-C alleles having the fewest. An association between a missense DCLRE1C variant and V-gene and J-gene trimming of TCR beta chains was found in a later genetic analysis and replicated in an independent cohort. A cluster of highly shared sequence variants was judged likely to represent a technical artifact of the sequencing pipeline. In a later analysis, HLA-associated TCR beta chains showed more clonal expansion and lower generation probabilities than non-associated chains that were equally common. The presence/absence analyses assumed that sequencing depth was roughly uniform across donors, and that assumption may not be true. Several of the top co-occurrence clusters appeared to be linked to parvovirus B19, influenza, CMV and Epstein-Barr virus, according to a later analysis. A further reported finding was that TCR beta sequences accurately predicted the HLA-A and HLA-B alleles for most subjects in the first cohort. In the study, some 160 TCR beta chains were listed as associated with cytomegalovirus. An earlier analysis of 450 to 750 of the donors showed that most TCR beta V segments appeared in productive rearrangements either about 87% or about 30% of the time, which broadly matched IMGT annotations. Cytomegalovirus status was reported to be diagnosed by the classifier with high specificity and sensitivity in both the original and validation cohorts. HLA typing was unavailable for some donors at each locus, so association tests used only the typed subset. Compared with the roughly 600-donor mean, donors in an Asian-associated ancestry cluster had fewer N-insertions in productive TCRs, according to a later genetic analysis. In this cohort, only TCR beta chains were sequenced, and detectable features were limited by the absence of alpha or paired-chain data. The only immune exposure information available for the cohort was CMV serostatus. While some public TCRs were present in many individuals, most TCR sequences turned up only very rarely across donors. The earlier analysis of some 540 of the donors excluded some 15 rarely observed V segments, including chromosome 9 orphons, because counts were too low. A later analysis found that most CMV-associated TCR beta chains appeared HLA-restricted, with HLA associations seemingly driven largely by CMV exposure.

The germline V gene encodes CDR1 SGHTA and CDR2 FQGNSA. From the cysteine through the phenylalanine, the CDR3 covers 12 amino acids. The only DNA kept is the CDR3, 36 bases in frame from the first base. Trimming costs V 8 bases and J 9 bases, and their ends lie 14 bases apart. The cohort comprised fewer than 700 healthy bone marrow donors. Cohort members were all nominally healthy when sampled, although unrecorded immune exposures were likely present. The donor tested CMV seronegative and was one of the 352 seronegative cohort members. Every donor gave a peripheral blood sample, and the peripheral blood mononuclear cells from that sample were used for TCR beta sequencing. The Qiagen DNeasy Blood Extraction Kit was used to extract genomic DNA from the blood cell samples. Notes on this clone: No cognate antigen has been identified for it. No much larger clonotype is one base removed from it; base qualities were not supplied.

The protocol used for the library was the immunoSEQ multiplex PCR assay. For the multiplex PCR, a mixture combining 60 forward primers for TCR Vbeta segments and 13 reverse primers for TCR Jbeta segments was used. A multiplex PCR assay on genomic DNA amplified the CDR3 region of rearranged TCR beta genes. Amplified TCR beta libraries were sequenced as 87-base-pair reads on the Illumina HiSeq System. As for the original processing: A later analysis counted about 80 million unique TCR beta chains across the 670 or so repertoires, and some 11 million of these chains were shared by at least two donors. To remove PCR and sequencing errors, raw reads were error-corrected and collapsed into unique sequences using a nearest-neighbor algorithm that merged closely related sequences. CDR3 sequences were aligned to IMGT reference sequences to assign V, D and J gene segments. For a sequence to be retained, a match of at least six nucleotides was required to both a V gene segment and a J gene segment. A rearrangement was called productive if the CDR3 had no stop codons and remained in frame with V and J, and every other rearrangement was called non-productive. Following IMGT convention, CDR3 was defined as the stretch from the second conserved V-encoded cysteine up to the conserved J-encoded phenylalanine. The earlier analysis of 587 of the donors excluded any sequence lacking an unambiguous match to a single V gene segment. An earlier analysis of under 750 of the donors called V segments functional above 56.7% productive rearrangements and segregating when the between-donor standard deviation exceeded 5%. A statistical classification framework was built to diagnose cytomegalovirus status from the catalog of TCR beta chain sequences. In a later analysis, V and J genes were assigned by comparing TCR nucleotide sequences against IMGT/GENE-DB human TR gene sequences. Using the TCRdist pipeline, a later analysis assigned CDR3 sequences along with most-parsimonious VDJ recombination scenarios. In a later analysis, each TCR beta chain was defined by its CDR3 amino acid sequence together with its V-gene family, and reads without a unique V-gene family were excluded. In a later analysis, 450 to 600 highly shared, low-generation-probability nucleotide sequences were removed to address suspected cross-contamination and a sequencing artifact. In a later analysis, a clonal expansion index for each public chain was calculated from normalized within-repertoire ranks of inferred template counts. Generation probabilities in a later analysis came from a VDJ recombination model fitted to out-of-frame rearrangements, and those results were checked against IGoR. In a later analysis, hypergeometric tests were used to score TCR-TCR, TCR-HLA and TCR-CMV co-occurrence, with a repertoire-size bias correction applied to TCR pairs. To estimate false discovery rates, a later analysis permuted the HLA or CMV assignments 20 times. In a later analysis, co-occurring TCRs were grouped using DBSCAN, with TCRdist sequence similarity added in when clustering inside HLA-allele-positive subsets. Repertoires with fewer than 30,000 or more than 120,000 public chains, plus five repertoires with anomalous nucleotide sharing, were excluded from co-occurrence clustering. TCRdb took over this immuneACCESS table, retaining in-frame rearrangements with V and J assigned. Such tables are incomplete; in checked studies, under half of the missing clones stem from an unresolved V gene, and the remainder is unexplained. V, J and clone size reflect that table, while D and trimming were determined from the DNA. This sample has fewer than 85,000 clones in its table, and around 78% of those were observed once. Approximately 3.4% of the sample is held by the ten biggest clonotypes.

This clonotype was obtained from a man in his forties in good health and CMV-seronegative. Recombination linked TRBV7-2 to TRBJ2-1; TRBD1 is a weak D gene call, 6 bases matching. Sequencing input: PBMCs. The CDR3 protein sequence reads: CASRGQLLEQFF. The bases read TGTGCCAGCCGCGGACAGCTCCTTGAGCAGTTCTTC.